Each of the 12 T cell receptor beta chains below was sequenced from the same sample in a study of preoperative IRX-2 immunotherapy in early breast cancer (dated by TCRdb to about 2019). The receptor library was made with the immunoSEQ multiplex PCR assay. As stored in TCRdb, this immuneACCESS dataset retains in-frame rearrangements with V and J assigned. A fraction of the clones does not appear; measured against another copy, unresolved V genes explain less than half of the discrepancy, and the remainder lacks a known reason. For this sample there are about 520 clones; around 83% appear just once. In total, the top ten clones hold roughly 11% of the sample. The treatment or condition label on this specimen signifies: preoperative locoregional IRX-2 cytokine immunotherapy. The specimen was tumor tissue, collected after IRX-2 immunotherapy. The source of these receptors is a human donor with breast cancer.

The V and J genes are TRBV28 and TRBJ1-3; D gene ambiguous. This CDR3 contains 15 residues. Germline V lookup: CDR1 MDHEN, CDR2 SYDVKM. The ends were cut back, 2 bases at V and 0 bases at J, with 8 bases in the middle. The CDR3 DNA follows: TGTGCCAGCAGTTTACGGGTTCTCTCTGGAAACACCATATATTTT. Amino acids: CASSLRVLSGNTIYF.

The V and J genes are TRBV25-1 and TRBJ2-7; unclear D gene. Trimming cost V 3 bases and J 2 bases, with 14 bases left between them. CDR3 length equals 15 residues. Germline CDR1 reads MGHDK; CDR2 reads SYGVNS. CDR3 DNA: TGTGCCAGCAGTGATGCCCCAACTTGGCCCTACGAGCAGTACTTC. Translating it yields CASSDAPTWPYEQYF.

This clone was seen only a few times. The chain couples TRBV19 to TRBJ2-2, with TRBD1 matching 9 bases. There are 14 residues in the CDR3. Losses at the gene ends were 6 bases for V and 6 bases for J; bases not matched to a gene: 5. Germline CDR1 is LNHDA and CDR2 is SQIVND (reference sequence). Written as DNA, the CDR3 is TGTGCCAGTAGGACAGGGGGATTTTCCGGGGAGCTGTTTTTT. Its protein is CASRTGGFSGELFF.

This chain links TRBV6-8 with TRBJ1-6; TRBD1 is a possible D gene (6 bases). This CDR3 spans 13 amino acids. V was trimmed by 7 bases and J by 10 bases, leaving 14 bases between them. Germline V gives CDR1 MNHGY, CDR2 SAAAGT. CDR3 nucleotide sequence: TGTGCCAGCACCACCGGGGGGCAATCACCCCTCCACTTT. It is translated as CASTTGGQSPLHF.

V is TRBV19 and J is TRBJ1-4; maybe TRBD1 (5 bases). The germline V gene has CDR1 LNHDA and CDR2 SQIVND (reference sequence). The V gene lost 1 base and the J gene lost 5 bases, with 8 bases spanning the gap. The CDR3 sequence is 14 residues long. CDR3 sequence: CASSIGGRNEKLFF. The CDR3 DNA reads TGTGCCAGTAGTATAGGGGGACGGAATGAAAAACTGTTTTTT.

The chain combines TRBV6-8 with TRBJ1-5; possible D gene TRBD1, 6 bases. V was trimmed by 0 bases and J by 11 bases, leaving 17 bases between them. The germline V gene encodes CDR1 MNHGY and CDR2 SAAAGT. The CDR3 length is 15 residues. The CDR3: CASSYSRGGYVAQHF. CDR3 DNA sequence: TGTGCCAGCAGTTACTCGAGAGGGGGTTATGTTGCCCAGCATTTT.

The CDR3 loop is CASSPREQGTTTEAFF. In nucleotides, the CDR3 is TGTGCCAGCTCACCAAGAGAACAGGGGACGACCACTGAAGCTTTCTTT. The chain links TRBV18 to TRBJ1-1; 7 bases match TRBD1. The CDR3 covers 16 residues. Trimming removed 2 bases from V and 4 bases from J; junction bases left unmatched: 10. The germline V gene has CDR1 KGHSH and CDR2 LQKENI.

The chain recombines TRBV6-8 with TRBJ1-2; TRBD1 matches at 7 bases. Trimming cost V 5 bases and J 3 bases; bases outside gene matches: 3. Germline V gives CDR1 MNHGY, CDR2 SAAAGT. The CDR3 has 13 residues. The CDR3: CASSTGVDYGYTF. The CDR3 nucleotides read TGTGCCAGCAGTACAGGGGTGGACTATGGCTACACCTTC.

The chain is built from TRBV15 and TRBJ1-5, with D uncertain. Germline V gives CDR1 LNHNV, CDR2 YYDKDF (reference sequence). This CDR3 is built from 15 residues. V was clipped by 0 bases and J by 7 bases, with 13 bases between them. CDR3 sequence: CATSRDVKGRQPQHF. The CDR3 DNA follows: TGTGCCACCAGCAGAGATGTAAAGGGCAGGCAGCCCCAGCATTTT.

The J gene is TRBJ1-5, the V gene TRBV7-6, with TRBD1 as a possible D gene (5 bases). This CDR3 contains 14 residues. The germline V gene encodes CDR1 SGHVS and CDR2 FNYEAQ. V was shortened by 5 bases and J by 6 bases, with 14 bases between the two germline ends. The CDR3 here is CASSQDTGGQPQHF. The CDR3 bases are TGTGCCAGCAGCCAAGATACGGGGGGTCAGCCCCAGCATTTT.

The chain uses TRBV7-4 and TRBJ2-3, with 8 bases that match TRBD1. After removal of 5 bases from V and 1 base from J, the junction contained 2 bases not matched to a gene. Germline CDR1 SGHVT, CDR2 SQSDAQ. CDR3 length equals 14 residues. The DNA for the CDR3 is TGTGCCAGCAGCCCGGGACAGGGCACAGATACGCAGTATTTT. As protein: CASSPGQGTDTQYF. The full variable domain, rest sourced from reference TRBV7-4 and TRBJ2-3, is GAGVSQSPRYKVAKRGRDVALRCDSISGHVTLYWYRQTLGQGSEVLTYSQSDAQRDKSGRPSGRFSAERPERSVSTLKIQRTEQGDSAVYLCASSPGQGTDTQYFGPGTRLTVL.

V usage is TRBV29-1 and J usage is TRBJ2-2; D might be TRBD1 (6 bases). The CDR3 totals 12 residues. Germline CDR1 SQVTM, CDR2 ANQGSEA. The V end lost 4 bases, the J end lost 5 bases, and 8 bases lay between the germline ends. The CDR3 protein is CSVVTGTGELFF. For the CDR3, the DNA is TGCAGCGTTGTTACAGGGACCGGGGAGCTGTTTTTT.